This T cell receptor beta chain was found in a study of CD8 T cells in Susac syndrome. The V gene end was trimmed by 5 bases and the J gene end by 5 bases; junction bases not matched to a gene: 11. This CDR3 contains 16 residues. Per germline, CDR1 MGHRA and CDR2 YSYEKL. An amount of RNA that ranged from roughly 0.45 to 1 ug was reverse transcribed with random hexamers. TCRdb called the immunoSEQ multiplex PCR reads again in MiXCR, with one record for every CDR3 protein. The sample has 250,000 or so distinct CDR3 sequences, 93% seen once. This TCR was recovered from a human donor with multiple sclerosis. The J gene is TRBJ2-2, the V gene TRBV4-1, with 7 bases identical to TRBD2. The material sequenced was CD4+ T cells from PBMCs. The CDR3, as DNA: TGCGCCAGCAGCTCAAGCGGGGCTATTAAAACCGGGGAGCTGTTTTTT. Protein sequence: CASSSSGAIKTGELFF.